The clone carrying this T cell receptor (beta chain) was counted a few times. Its cognate antigen is unknown. This CDR3 contains 12 residues. Trimming removed 7 bases from V and 3 bases from J; junction bases left unmatched: 4. Germline CDR1 SQVTM, CDR2 ANQGSEA. Investigators took 8 to 10 milliliters of peripheral blood from every donor. This entry belongs to a study of blood T cells in healthy people across ages. Study-level results: Investigators viewed diversity estimates from one million T cells as underestimates, the study reported. Roughly linear age-related decline in beta diversity appeared, significant by age about 37.

A second PCR, run for about 6 to 11 cycles, used a sample-barcoded 5' primer plus a J-beta primer mix. TCRdb used MiXCR to reprocess the 5' RACE reads, holding one entry per CDR3 protein. This table holds 1.5 million or so distinct CDR3 sequences, roughly two fifths found once. The origin of this receptor is a woman under 30 in good health. Sequenced input: blood. The chain couples TRBV29-1 to TRBJ2-5; 8 nucleotides match TRBD1. The CDR3 DNA is TGCAGCGGGGGACAGGTAAAAGAGACCCAGTACTTC. It yields the protein CSGGQVKETQYF.